This TCR beta chain was recovered during a study of neurological immune-mediated disorders. Findings and limits, study-wide: Expanded clones shared no identical CDR3 amino acid sequences across subjects, which suggested private TCR-beta repertoires in all groups. In HTLV-1-associated myelopathy, TCR clonal expansion was greatest, and in multiple sclerosis it was least, below healthy controls.

The cDNA was generated through 5'RACE incorporating 10-nucleotide random UMIs. Every sequencing run produced over 190 million TCR-beta sequences that came from 15-18 subjects. In TCRdb, the 5' RACE reads were re-called with MiXCR into one record per CDR3 protein. The sample has tens of thousands of distinct CDR3 sequences, about 10% seen once; the top ten hold 6.6%. This sample's time point: longitudinal time-point 1 (baseline). This clonotype was detected ten times or more. The antigen remains undetermined. This CDR3 has 13 amino acids. The ends were cut back, 7 bases at V and 5 bases at J, with 16 bases in the middle. Germline loops: CDR1 SGHRS, CDR2 YFSETQ.

This receptor was obtained from a male donor with HTLV-1-associated myelopathy (HAM/TSP). The sequenced material came from PBMCs. The V gene is TRBV5-1, the J gene TRBJ2-7; no definite D call. The CDR3 DNA sequence: TGCGCCAGCGCAGAATTAACCTTCCACGAGCAGTACTTC. This sequence encodes CASAELTFHEQYF. Supplemented by reference TRBV5-1 and TRBJ2-7, the full variable domain reads KAGVTQTPRYLIKTRGQQVTLSCSPISGHRSVSWYQQTPGQGLQFLFEYFSETQRNKGNFPGRFSGRQFSNSRSEMNVSTLELGDSALYLCASAELTFHEQYFGPGTRLTVT.